A single sample gave rise to the 20 T cell receptor beta chains below, sequenced in a study of blood T cell repertoires in COVID-19 (TCRdb year 2020). Library method: the immunoSEQ multiplex PCR assay. TCRdb stores this immuneACCESS table with in-frame sequences only. Part of the clones is absent; in the studies checked, under half of the shortfall reflects unresolved V genes, and no reason is known for the rest. The sample profile shows tens of thousands of clones; around 92% of them were found once. Around 4.3% of the sample comes from the top ten. The sequenced material came from peripheral blood. The receptors come from a man over 45 with active COVID-19.

In the case of this clone: An end of the junction does not agree with germline; a read error may underlie this. The chain uses TRBV6-5 and TRBJ1-2; 11 bases line up with TRBD1. The CDR3 loop spans 15 amino acids. Germline CDR1 reads MNHEY; CDR2 reads SVGAGI. The CDR3 is CASSNSGTGGYGYTF. CDR3 DNA: TGTGCCAGCAGTAACTCAGGGACAGGGGGCTATGGCTACACCTTC.

The rearrangement links TRBV19 to TRBJ2-1, with 8 nucleotides matching TRBD2. CDR3 length: 15 residues. Germline V CDR1 and CDR2: LNHDA, SQIVND (reference sequence). V was clipped by 5 bases and J by 2 bases; unmatched bases: 5. CDR3 sequence reads: CASSGGAGAYNEQFF. Here the CDR3 DNA reads TGTGCCAGTAGTGGGGGAGCGGGGGCCTACAATGAGCAGTTCTTC.

This chain uses TRBV19 with TRBJ2-6; 7 bases fit TRBD1. J was trimmed by 0 bases and V by 9 bases; bases with no gene match: 20. Germline loops: CDR1 LNHDA, CDR2 SQIVND (reference sequence). The CDR3 contains 20 residues. CDR3 residues: CASTPRTGQSGGSGANVLTF. The CDR3 DNA follows: TGTGCCAGCACACCACGGACAGGCCAAAGTGGAGGCTCTGGGGCCAACGTCCTGACTTTC.

The J gene is TRBJ1-1, the V gene TRBV30; unclear D gene. The CDR3 is 11 amino acids. Per the germline V gene, CDR1 is GTSNPN and CDR2 is SVGIG (reference sequence). V gave up 5 bases and J gave up 13 bases, with 17 bases separating them. The chain's CDR3 is CAWADSIRGFF. The CDR3 DNA sequence: TGTGCCTGGGCCGATTCAATTCGGGGTTTCTTT. Filled out from reference TRBV30 and TRBJ1-1, the complete variable domain reads SQTIHQWPATLVQPVGSPLSLECTVEGTSNPNLYWYRQAAGRGLQLLFYSVGIGQISSEVPQNLSASRPQDRQFILSSKKLLLSDSGFYLCAWADSIRGFFGQGTRLTVV.

This chain connects TRBV18 to TRBJ2-4; D possibly corresponds to TRBD1 (5 bases). V lost 6 bases to trimming and J lost 6 bases, with 15 bases between them. Germline CDR1 reads KGHSH; CDR2 reads LQKENI. The CDR3 contains 14 residues. CDR3 sequence: CASSPGAVGNIQYF. The DNA of the CDR3 is TGTGCCAGCTCCCCTGGGGCGGTCGGAAACATTCAGTACTTC.

The genes are TRBV24-1 and TRBJ2-5; D is undetermined. Trimming took 5 bases from V and 5 from J, leaving 11 bases between them. The CDR3 sequence is 13 residues long. The germline V gene has CDR1 KGHDR and CDR2 SFDVKD. DNA of the CDR3: TGTGCCACCAGTGGGTCGGGTTGGGAGACCCAGTACTTC. Protein sequence: CATSGSGWETQYF.

The chain is built from TRBV7-6 and TRBJ2-7, with TRBD2 as a possible D gene (6 bases). V lost 1 base to trimming and J lost 6 bases, with 10 bases between them. Germline-derived CDR1 and CDR2 are SGHVS and FNYEAQ. This CDR3 region has 13 residues. The CDR3 sequence is CASSLGEASEQYF. CDR3 in DNA: TGTGCCAGCAGCTTAGGGGAGGCCTCCGAGCAGTACTTC.

The rearrangement uses TRBV4-2 and TRBJ2-7; 10 nucleotides line up with TRBD1. This CDR3 spans 14 amino acids. Germline V gene lookup returns CDR1 LGHNA and CDR2 YNFKEQ. V was clipped by 1 base and J by 5 bases; unmatched bases: 2. CDR3 coding DNA: TGTGCCAGCAGCCAAGGGGACAGGGGCCACGAGCAGTACTTC. Translated: CASSQGDRGHEQYF.

CDR3 sequence reads: CAWSRGGGGETQYF. The CDR3 DNA sequence: TGTGCCTGGAGTAGAGGGGGGGGTGGAGAGACCCAGTACTTC. The rearrangement joins TRBV30 to TRBJ2-5; tentative D call: TRBD2 (7 bases). This CDR3 is 14 amino acids long. Germline V gene data show CDR1 as GTSNPN and CDR2 as SVGIG (reference sequence). The V gene lost 2 bases and the J gene lost 4 bases, with 14 bases spanning the gap. The full variable domain, rest sourced from reference TRBV30 and TRBJ2-5, is SQTIHQWPATLVQPVGSPLSLECTVEGTSNPNLYWYRQAAGRGLQLLFYSVGIGQISSEVPQNLSASRPQDRQFILSSKKLLLSDSGFYLCAWSRGGGGETQYFGPGTRLLVL.

V usage is TRBV21-1 and J usage is TRBJ1-1. TRBV21-1 is a pseudogene. The length of the CDR3 is 15 residues. CDR3 sequence reads: CASTIGGARDTEAFF. The CDR3 DNA sequence: TGTGCCAGCACTATTGGGGGGGCGCGGGACACTGAAGCTTTCTTT.

The chain employs TRBV7-3 and TRBJ2-2; D remains unclear. The CDR3 contains 12 residues. Trimming stripped 4 bases from V and 6 bases from J, with 6 bases between. Per germline, CDR1 SGHTA and CDR2 FQGTGA. The CDR3: CASSSPPGELFF. The CDR3 DNA reads TGTGCCAGCAGCTCCCCTCCCGGGGAGCTGTTTTTT.

This chain joins TRBV29-1 and TRBJ2-1; TRBD2 matches at 10 bases. This CDR3 is built from 16 residues. The J segment lost 9 bases and the V segment lost 5 bases, leaving 16 bases of the junction unmatched. Looked up from germline, CDR1 is SQVTM and CDR2 is ANQGSEA. The CDR3 region has the DNA TGCAGCGTTCGTTCTAGCGGGAGTATAGGGTTTAGTGAGCAGTTCTTC. Translating it yields CSVRSSGSIGFSEQFF.

The V gene is TRBV6-5, the J gene TRBJ1-5; 8 bases match TRBD1. V was pared by 5 bases and J by 7 bases, with 7 bases of the junction left unmatched. Germline CDR1 is MNHEY and CDR2 is SVGAGI. The CDR3 runs 14 residues. The CDR3 nucleotides are TGTGCCAGCAGTCCGACAGGGGCCCCCCAGCCCCAGCATTTT. Protein sequence: CASSPTGAPQPQHF.

The chain carries TRBV28 and TRBJ1-2; the match to TRBD1 covers 9 bases. The V gene end was trimmed by 6 bases and the J gene end by 4 bases; junction bases not matched to a gene: 6. Germline V gives CDR1 MDHEN, CDR2 SYDVKM. The CDR3 covers 14 residues. CDR3 residues: CASREPGQGYGYTF. CDR3 DNA: TGTGCCAGCAGGGAACCGGGACAGGGCTATGGCTACACCTTC.

The chain combines TRBV14 with TRBJ1-5, with 7 positions matching TRBD1. This CDR3 comprises 15 residues. CDR1 and CDR2 from the germline V gene are SGHDN and FVKESK. V trimming: 2 bases; J trimming: 8 bases; junction bases outside the gene matches: 9. The CDR3 here is CASSQRSTGDEPQHF. DNA of the CDR3: TGTGCCAGCAGCCAAAGATCAACAGGGGATGAGCCCCAGCATTTT.

J is TRBJ1-1 and V is TRBV7-3; weak D call: TRBD1 (5 bases). The CDR3 totals 16 residues. The germline gives CDR1 SGHTA, CDR2 FQGTGA. V gave up 5 bases and J gave up 1 base, with 17 bases separating them. The CDR3 nucleotides read TGTGCCAGCAGCCTCCAACCCTTGGGGCCGAACACTGAAGCTTTCTTT. Translated, it gives CASSLQPLGPNTEAFF.

The chain joins TRBV3-1 (or the pseudogene TRBV3-2) to TRBJ1-1, with D possibly TRBD1 on 6 matching bases. From germline, CDR1 is LGHDT and CDR2 YNNKEL (reference sequence). This CDR3 has 15 amino acids. The germline V and J ends were trimmed by 1 base and 6 bases, with 15 bases remaining between them. In nucleotides, the CDR3 is TGTGCCAGCAGCCAAGTTTTGCAGGGGCCCTCTGAAGCTTTCTTT. Protein sequence: CASSQVLQGPSEAFF.

This chain joins TRBV9 and TRBJ2-6, with D perhaps TRBD1 (6 bases). The CDR3 extends over 15 amino acids. Germline CDR1 reads SGDLS; CDR2 reads YYNGEE. The V and J ends lost 6 bases and 2 bases respectively, with 12 bases between them. CDR3 residues: CASNMGAPGANVLTF. CDR3 nucleotides: TGTGCCAGCAATATGGGGGCCCCTGGGGCCAACGTCCTGACTTTC.

The V call is TRBV29-1, the J call TRBJ2-1; TRBD2 aligns across 9 bases. This CDR3 contains 16 residues. V gave up 6 bases and J gave up 3 bases; unmatched junction bases: 12. The germline V gene encodes CDR1 SQVTM and CDR2 ANQGSEA. In nucleotides, the CDR3 is TGCAGCGTCGGAACGCTTCTAGCGGGATACTACAATGAGCAGTTCTTC. It specifies CSVGTLLAGYYNEQFF.

This chain links TRBV6-5 with TRBJ1-1; D ambiguous. V was shortened by 2 bases and J by 9 bases, with 13 bases between the two germline ends. Germline assignment: CDR1 MNHEY and CDR2 SVGAGI. CDR3 length equals 13 residues. CDR3 coding DNA: TGTGCCAGCAGTTACGGCGACGCGGAGCAAGCTTTCTTT. Protein product: CASSYGDAEQAFF.